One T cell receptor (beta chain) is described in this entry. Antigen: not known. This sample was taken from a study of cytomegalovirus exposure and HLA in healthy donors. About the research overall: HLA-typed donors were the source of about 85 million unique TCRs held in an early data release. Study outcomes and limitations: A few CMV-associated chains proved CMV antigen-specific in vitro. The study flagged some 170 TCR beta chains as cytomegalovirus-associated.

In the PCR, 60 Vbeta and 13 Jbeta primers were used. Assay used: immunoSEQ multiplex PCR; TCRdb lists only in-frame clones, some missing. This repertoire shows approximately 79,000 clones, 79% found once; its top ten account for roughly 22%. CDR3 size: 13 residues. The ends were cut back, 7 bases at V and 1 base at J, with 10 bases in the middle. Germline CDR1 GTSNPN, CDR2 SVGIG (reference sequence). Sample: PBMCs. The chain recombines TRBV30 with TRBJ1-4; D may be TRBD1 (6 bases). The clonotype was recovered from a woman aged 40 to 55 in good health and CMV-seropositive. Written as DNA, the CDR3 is TGTGCCTCCGCAGGGGAAACTAATGAAAAACTGTTTTTT. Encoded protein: CASAGETNEKLFF.